Below, one T cell receptor (beta chain) is given with its context. This clone's antigen is unknown. The input lacks base qualities; no much larger clone sits a single base away. TCRbeta CDR3 regions were amplified from genomic DNA by means of the immunoSEQ Assay, a bias-controlled multiplex PCR. The published analysis was carried out like this. Within the assay, amplification of reference gene primers was used to estimate how many nucleated cells each sample contained. To quantify the absolute abundance of each unique TCRbeta CDR3 rearrangement, sequence reads were collapsed and filtered. For each sample, productive Simpson clonality was calculated as the square root of Simpson's diversity index across productive rearrangements. TCRdb retrieved this table from immuneACCESS and kept in-frame rearrangements only. Not all clones are present; in checked studies, unresolved V genes account for under half, and no reason is known for the remainder. That table supplies the V and J calls and clone size; D and trimming were determined from the DNA. The sample has roughly 95,000 clones on record, roughly 82% of them singletons. Of the sample, under 20% falls within the top ten clones.

The data derive from a study of blood T cell repertoires in COVID-19 (TCRdb year 2020). Looking at the study overall: Collaborator samples came from the United States, Italy and Spain and covered acute and convalescent phases of COVID-19. The repertoires were released in a freely available public database intended as a resource for research on the immune response to SARS-CoV-2. The samples were drawn from two sources: the first 160 participants of the ongoing ImmuneRACE study, and 1,200 or so subjects contributed by 6 global collaborators. Nearly every sample came with metadata listing a de-identified subject ID, COVID-19 status, age in years and sex. The prospective study material was composed of cDNA or gDNA derived from T cells, B-cell-depleted T cells, or PBMCs. Where available, HLA class I and class II types were taken from metadata supplied by the sample provider and were not determined by assay-based typing. Deeply sampled blood TCRbeta repertoires from subjects exposed to, actively infected with, or recovered from COVID-19 were included in the dataset.

Collaborating institutions collected whole blood in K2EDTA tubes following their own protocols. For TCRbeta analysis, collaborators shipped samples in one of three forms: frozen whole blood, isolated PBMCs, or DNA extracted from either of those sample types. According to the germline V gene, CDR1 reads KGHSH and CDR2 reads LQKENI. From the cysteine through the phenylalanine, the CDR3 covers 13 amino acids. CDR3 DNA only is kept here, 39 bases in frame from base 1. V lost 4 bases and J lost 10 bases; the stretch between them is 14 bases long. The research as a whole found: How much clinical and demographic metadata was included differed by source and by participant, and the metadata was provided uncurated.

The sequencing sample was made of peripheral blood. The clonotype was recovered from a man older than 75 with acute or convalescent COVID-19. Recombination connected TRBV18 to TRBJ2-1, with a tentative D gene TRBD1 over 6 matching bases. The DNA reads as follows: TGTGCCAGCTCACTAAAGACAGGCCTCGAGCAGTTCTTC. This codes for CASSLKTGLEQFF.